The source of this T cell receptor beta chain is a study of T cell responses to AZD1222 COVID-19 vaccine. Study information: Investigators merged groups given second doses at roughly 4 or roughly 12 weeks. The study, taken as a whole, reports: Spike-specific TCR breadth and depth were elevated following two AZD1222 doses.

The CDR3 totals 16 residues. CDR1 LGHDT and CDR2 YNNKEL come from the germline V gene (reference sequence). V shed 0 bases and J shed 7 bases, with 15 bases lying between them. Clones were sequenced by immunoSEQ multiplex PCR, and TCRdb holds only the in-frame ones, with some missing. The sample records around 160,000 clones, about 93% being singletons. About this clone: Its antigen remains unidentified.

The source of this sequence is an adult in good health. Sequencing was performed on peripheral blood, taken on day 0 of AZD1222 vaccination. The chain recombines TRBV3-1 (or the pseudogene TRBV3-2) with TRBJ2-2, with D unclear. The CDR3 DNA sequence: TGTGCCAGCAGCCAAGATATCCTCGCGATCCTCGGGGAGCTGTTTTTT. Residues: CASSQDILAILGELFF.